The clone carrying this T cell receptor beta chain turned up a few times. The antigen is not known. General observations from the study: Tumor Tregs overlapped most with tumor, then blood, naive CD4+ cells. Tumor memory CD4+ T cell TCR gene usage clustered with blood and lymph node memory CD4+ cells and lymph node naive CD4+ cells.

The length of the CDR3 is 13 residues. The ends were cut back, 5 bases at V and 1 base at J, with 7 bases in the middle. Germline V lookup: CDR1 SNHLY, CDR2 FYNNEI. Full-length variable regions came from constant-region reverse primers plus semi-nested Nested Universal Primer A PCR. TCRdb independently ran MiXCR on the 5' RACE reads; one entry per CDR3 protein. The table includes about 64,000 distinct CDR3 sequences, about 20% detected once. The rearrangement joins TRBV2 to TRBJ2-3; D is undetermined. This TCR was sampled from a female donor with breast cancer. The sample consisted of memory CD4+ T cells sorted from a lymph node. As for subset: memory CD4+ T cells, CD4+CD45RO+CD25-. The CDR3 sequence is CASSNGGTDTQYF. The CDR3 region has the DNA TGTGCCAGCAGTAATGGAGGCACAGATACGCAGTATTTT.